This is a list of T cell receptor beta chains from one sample in a study of cytomegalovirus exposure and HLA in healthy donors. The table came from immunoSEQ multiplex PCR; TCRdb's copy has only in-frame clones and leaves some out. The sample yields about 130,000 clones, over 85% seen once. Sample: PBMCs. The receptors were gathered from a man aged 25-45 years in good health and CMV-seronegative. CDR3s include the opening cysteine and the closing phenylalanine or tryptophan. The D gene is left open where the match is weak. The size entry is marked missing in some rows and otherwise reads once, few, many or a size class.

clone_size j_call cdr3_length d_call v_call cdr3_nt cdr3_aa
. TRBJ2-7 14 . TRBV14 TGTGCCAGCAGCCAAACGACAGGCGCCTACGAGCAGTACTTC CASSQTTGAYEQYF
. TRBJ2-7 15 . TRBV21-1 TGTGCGGAAAAGGGACCGGGACAGGGGCCCTACGAGCAGTACTTC CAEKGPGQGPYEQYF
. TRBJ2-7 14 TRBD1 TRBV6-5 TGTGCCAGCAGTTACCTGACAGGGAGCTACGAGCAGTACTTC CASSYLTGSYEQYF
. TRBJ1-6 15 . TRBV28 TGTGCCAGCAGGCCCTTTAGGCAGGGGTGGCCACCCCTCCACTTT CASRPFRQGWPPLHF
. TRBJ2-7 15 . TRBV13 TGTGCCAGCAGCCTACACGGGGAACGGTCCTACGAGCAGTACTTC CASSLHGERSYEQYF
once TRBJ2-1 13 . TRBV7-9 TGTGCCAGCAGCCCGGACAACTACAATGAGCAGTTCTTC CASSPDNYNEQFF
. TRBJ1-2 13 . TRBV12-5 TGTGCTAGTGGTCCTGAAGTAGTTAATGGCTACACCTTC CASGPEVVNGYTF
. TRBJ2-3 14 TRBD1 TRBV7-3 TGTGCCAGCAGTGGGACAGGGAGCACAGATACGCAGTATTTT CASSGTGSTDTQYF
. TRBJ2-3 15 TRBD1 TRBV19 TGTGCCAGTAGTATTGAGGGGGCTGGCTCAGATACGCAGTATTTT CASSIEGAGSDTQYF
. TRBJ1-2 15 TRBD1 TRBV5-1 TGCGCCAGCAGCTTGGCCTCAGGGGGTGTCTATGGCTACACCTTC CASSLASGGVYGYTF
. TRBJ2-6 15 . TRBV7-9 TGTGCCAGCAGCTCAGCAGGGAGCGGGGCCAACGTCCTGACTTTC CASSSAGSGANVLTF
. TRBJ2-7 15 TRBD2 TRBV19 TGTGCCAGTAGCCACAGGCCTTCGGGGGGTTACGAGCAGTACTTC CASSHRPSGGYEQYF
. TRBJ1-1 14 TRBD1 TRBV13 TGTGCCAGCAGCCGCAAGACAGGGAATCCTGAAGCTTTCTTT CASSRKTGNPEAFF
. TRBJ2-5 16 TRBD1 TRBV15 TGTGCCACCAGCAGAGGCGCGACAGGGGGCTATGAGACCCAGTACTTC CATSRGATGGYETQYF
. TRBJ2-1 17 TRBD2 TRBV10-1 TGCGCCAGCGGCGCGGGGGGGTCCCCGAGCTCCTACAATGAGCAGTTCTTC CASGAGGSPSSYNEQFF
. TRBJ2-2 14 TRBD2 TRBV7-6 TGTGCCATCCGGGGGCGGGGGGCCACCGGGGAGCTGTTTTTT CAIRGRGATGELFF